Given below is one T cell receptor (beta chain) in context. Its cognate antigen is unknown. PCR employed 60 Vbeta and 13 Jbeta primers. TCRdb's table, derived via immunoSEQ multiplex PCR, lists solely in-frame clones and lacks some. In the table there are approximately 150,000 clones, 75% of which are singletons. This sample stems from a study of cytomegalovirus exposure and HLA in healthy donors. Study findings and constraints: Analyzed later, most CMV-associated TCR beta chains appeared HLA-restricted. From TCR beta sequences, most subjects' HLA-A and HLA-B alleles were reportedly predicted accurately. There was a cluster of highly shared sequence variants that was likely a sequencing artifact. Reportedly, diagnosis of cytomegalovirus status by the classifier showed high specificity and sensitivity.

The germline gives CDR1 MDHEN, CDR2 SYDVKM. The CDR3 length is 16 residues. The sample consisted of PBMCs. The clonotype originates from a man between 40 and 49 years old in good health and CMV-seronegative. The chain has TRBV28 and TRBJ2-5; D may be TRBD2 (7 bases). Matching the DNA end better, TRBJ2-7 makes the J call doubtful. The CDR3 protein is CASSLGSGGYGYEQYF. The CDR3 DNA follows: TGTGCCAGCAGTTTGGGGTCGGGGGGCTACGGTTACGAGCAGTACTTC.